The next 30 T cell receptor beta chains were all read from a single sample in a study of CD8+ T cells in alopecia areata. RNA extraction and reverse transcription yielded cDNA as sequencing template. Here immunoSEQ multiplex PCR was the method, and the copy in TCRdb shows in-frame clones only, minus some. The table shows about 30,000 clones, with approximately 60% occurring only once. The specimen sequenced was NKG2D-high CD8+ T cells sorted from blood. These receptors were obtained from a human donor with alopecia areata.

The sample holds a few counts of this clone. The rearrangement links TRBV19 to TRBJ1-2, with 11 bases identical to TRBD1. CDR1 is LNHDA, CDR2 SQIVND, per germline (reference sequence). J lost 4 bases, V lost 10 bases, and 11 bases had no gene match. CDR3 length equals 15 residues. In nucleotides, the CDR3 is TGTGCCACCTCGGACAGGGGGCTAAGAGGCTATGGCTACACCTTC. This sequence encodes CATSDRGLRGYGYTF.

The chain is built from TRBV15 and TRBJ2-7; D possibly corresponds to TRBD2 (5 bases). The ends were cut back, 1 base at V and 1 base at J, with 11 bases in the middle. The germline gives CDR1 LNHNV, CDR2 YYDKDF (reference sequence). CDR3 length: 15 amino acids. CDR3 nucleotide sequence: TGTGCCACCAGCAGAGTCGTAACTAGTTCCTACGAGCAGTACTTC. The encoded protein is CATSRVVTSSYEQYF. Full variable domain (missing parts from reference TRBV15 and TRBJ2-7): DAMVIQNPRYQVTQFGKPVTLSCSQTLNHNVMYWYQQKSSQAPKLLFHYYDKDFNNEADTPDNFQSRRPNTSFCFLDIRSPGLGDTAMYLCATSRVVTSSYEQYFGPGTRLTVT.

The gene calls are TRBV4-2 and TRBJ2-7; unclear D gene. With 0 bases removed from V and 3 bases from J, the gap between germline ends came to 12 bases. The CDR3 runs 15 residues. CDR1 is LGHNA and CDR2 is YNFKEQ in the germline V gene. CDR3 sequence (DNA): TGTGCCAGCAGCCAAGATCGAAGTGGCGGCTACGAGCAGTACTTC. Translation: CASSQDRSGGYEQYF.

This clone has just a few counts. The chain links TRBV13 to TRBJ2-4; TRBD1 is a possible D gene (6 bases). V was shortened by 5 bases and J by 0 bases, with 17 bases between the two germline ends. The germline V gene has CDR1 PRHDT and CDR2 FYEKMQ (reference sequence). The CDR3 consists of 17 residues. CDR3 bases: TGTGCCAGCAGCCCATACCCGACAGGCGAAGCCAAAAACATTCAGTACTTC. Amino acids: CASSPYPTGEAKNIQYF.

The chain combines TRBV7-9 with TRBJ2-5; 13 positions agree with TRBD2. The CDR3 has 17 amino acids. V lost 4 bases, J lost 4 bases, and 9 bases stayed unmatched. Germline V lookup: CDR1 SEHNR, CDR2 FQNEAQ (reference sequence). The CDR3 nucleotides are TGTGCCAGCAGCTCCGAACTAGCGGGAGGGATAGCAGAGACCCAGTACTTC. This translates into CASSSELAGGIAETQYF.

The CDR3 nucleotides are TGCAGCGTACGACCCTCTGGAGATACGCAGTATTTT. Its translation: CSVRPSGDTQYF. The V and J genes are TRBV29-1 and TRBJ2-3, with D hard to call. The CDR3 loop spans 12 amino acids. Germline CDR1 SQVTM, CDR2 ANQGSEA. V was shortened by 6 bases and J by 5 bases, with 12 bases between the two germline ends.

The chain uses TRBV4-1 and TRBJ2-5, with TRBD2 as a possible D gene (5 bases). CDR3 length equals 14 residues. Trimming pared 0 bases from V and 6 bases from J, leaving 11 bases between. Germline CDR1 reads MGHRA; CDR2 reads YSYEKL. The CDR3 sequence: CASSQEFGEKTQYF. The DNA for the CDR3 is TGCGCCAGCAGCCAAGAGTTCGGGGAGAAGACCCAGTACTTC.

This chain uses TRBV19 with TRBJ1-1; tentatively, D is TRBD1 (5 bases). Trimming took 4 bases from V and 0 from J, leaving 12 bases between them. Germline V CDR1 and CDR2: LNHDA, SQIVND (reference sequence). The length of the CDR3 is 15 residues. CDR3 sequence reads: CASSTWDGLNTEAFF. The CDR3 coding sequence is TGTGCCAGTAGTACCTGGGACGGACTGAACACTGAAGCTTTCTTT.

The V call is TRBV28, the J call TRBJ2-1, with D possibly TRBD2 on 6 matching bases. Trimming stripped 2 bases from V and 4 bases from J, with 18 bases between. Germline V gene lookup returns CDR1 MDHEN and CDR2 SYDVKM. This CDR3 has 17 residues. The CDR3 loop is CASSLPQTSRAYNEQFF. The CDR3 DNA is TGTGCCAGCAGTTTACCCCAGACTAGTCGGGCTTACAATGAGCAGTTCTTC.

This clone was picked up a small number of times. The chain joins TRBV6-1 to TRBJ2-1; TRBD2 aligns across 12 bases. This CDR3 region has 16 residues. The V gene end was trimmed by 3 bases and the J gene end by 8 bases; junction bases not matched to a gene: 8. Germline V gene lookup returns CDR1 MNHNS and CDR2 SASEGT. Here the CDR3 DNA reads TGTGCCAGCAGTGATATTATGACTAGCGGGGGCTATGAGCAGTTCTTC. Translated, it gives CASSDIMTSGGYEQFF.

In this sample, this clone turned up once. The chain links TRBV18 to TRBJ1-1; D remains ambiguous. CDR3 length: 15 residues. V was pared by 7 bases and J by 4 bases, with 19 bases between. Germline V gene lookup returns CDR1 KGHSH and CDR2 LQKENI. CDR3 sequence: CASLTRSGEGTEAFF. CDR3 nucleotide sequence: TGTGCCAGCTTAACCAGGTCCGGGGAGGGCACTGAAGCTTTCTTT.

This chain connects TRBV15 to TRBJ2-2; 7 bases are shared with TRBD2. Per germline, CDR1 LNHNV and CDR2 YYDKDF (reference sequence). Trimming cost V 0 bases and J 4 bases; bases outside gene matches: 5. The CDR3 has 16 amino acids. CDR3 nucleotides: TGTGCCACCAGCAGAGACGCGGGAGAGGTCACCGGGGAGCTGTTTTTT. It is translated as CATSRDAGEVTGELFF.

This clone has more than one count but fewer than ten. The CDR3 DNA sequence: TGTGCCAGCAGTTCACATACTCCAGAGGGGGGGGCCTACGAGCAGTACTTC. Translation gives CASSSHTPEGGAYEQYF. V gene TRBV28 combines with J gene TRBJ2-7, with TRBD2 as a possible D gene (7 bases). CDR3 size: 17 residues. Germline-derived CDR1 and CDR2 are MDHEN and SYDVKM. V was trimmed by 4 bases and J by 2 bases, leaving 21 bases between them.

The gene calls are TRBV4-2 and TRBJ2-7; unclear D gene. Germline CDR1 and CDR2: LGHNA and YNFKEQ. Trimming cost V 0 bases and J 0 bases, with 12 bases left between them. The CDR3 spans 16 residues. The CDR3 DNA reads TGTGCCAGCAGCCAAGATGTTAGTAGAGGCTCCTACGAGCAGTACTTC. Its protein is CASSQDVSRGSYEQYF.

This clone occurred a few times. The J gene is TRBJ2-3, the V gene TRBV7-8; 7 bases align to TRBD1. There are 15 residues in the CDR3. Trimming cost V 5 bases and J 4 bases; bases outside gene matches: 9. CDR1 is SGHVS and CDR2 is FQNEAQ in the germline V gene. CDR3 nucleotides: TGTGCCAGCAGCCCACAGGACAGGCACTCAGATACGCAGTATTTT. Protein: CASSPQDRHSDTQYF.

This rearrangement joins TRBV6-5 to TRBJ2-1; the D call may be TRBD1 or TRBD2 (5 bases each). Germline CDR1 MNHEY, CDR2 SVGAGI. V was cut by 5 bases and J by 10 bases, with 15 bases left in between. The CDR3 has 13 amino acids. CDR3 coding DNA: TGTGCCAGCAGTACCGGGACCCACGACGAGCAGTTCTTC. Residues: CASSTGTHDEQFF.

This clone showed up just a few times. The gene calls are TRBV19 and TRBJ2-7; 7 nucleotides match TRBD1. V dropped 3 bases and J dropped 2; count of bases not matched to a gene: 4. CDR1 and CDR2 from the germline V gene are LNHDA and SQIVND (reference sequence). CDR3 size: 14 residues. The CDR3 spells CASSITTGTYEQYF. The CDR3 DNA reads TGTGCCAGTAGTATCACGACAGGGACCTACGAGCAGTACTTC. Supplemented by reference TRBV19 and TRBJ2-7, the full variable domain reads DGGITQSPKYLFRKEGQNVTLSCEQNLNHDAMYWYRQDPGQGLRLIYYSQIVNDFQKGDIAEGYSVSREKKESFPLTVTSAQKNPTAFYLCASSITTGTYEQYFGPGTRLTVT.

The chain recombines TRBV30 with TRBJ1-2; no clear D gene. Germline CDR1 and CDR2: GTSNPN and SVGIG (reference sequence). Trimming left V 3 bases short and J 4 bases short, with 15 bases between. This CDR3 is 14 amino acids long. The CDR3 bases are TGTGCCTGGAGGAGTGGGGATCAGCTCTATGGCTACACCTTC. Its protein is CAWRSGDQLYGYTF.

This chain connects TRBV28 to TRBJ2-3; 15 nucleotides line up with TRBD2. The CDR3 loop spans 18 amino acids. Germline CDR1 reads MDHEN; CDR2 reads SYDVKM. The ends lost 5 bases at V and 0 bases at J; junction bases unmatched: 6. The CDR3 DNA sequence: TGTGCCAGCAGTGGAGGGACTAGCGGGAGGCTTAGCACAGATACGCAGTATTTT. Amino acid sequence: CASSGGTSGRLSTDTQYF.

This chain links TRBV28 with TRBJ2-2; possible D gene TRBD1, 6 bases. This CDR3 has 14 residues. V was pared by 7 bases and J by 3 bases, with 12 bases between. Looked up from germline, CDR1 is MDHEN and CDR2 is SYDVKM. The CDR3, as DNA: TGTGCCAGCACCGGGACACTGCACACCGGGGAGCTGTTTTTT. Amino acid sequence: CASTGTLHTGELFF.

The CDR3 nucleotides are TGTGCCAGCAGCTTAGCAGCCGGGACAGGGCTTTTGACTGAGCAGTACTTC. Translating gives CASSLAAGTGLLTEQYF. The V and J genes are TRBV7-2 and TRBJ2-7; 9 bases fit TRBD1. The CDR3 is 17 amino acids. Trimming cost V 0 bases and J 7 bases; bases outside gene matches: 13. Germline CDR1 SGHTA, CDR2 FQGNSA.

The chain links TRBV29-1 to TRBJ2-1; the D is unclear. The CDR3 consists of 12 residues. Germline loops: CDR1 SQVTM, CDR2 ANQGSEA. Trimming pared 5 bases from V and 4 bases from J, leaving 9 bases between. CDR3 sequence reads: CSVLGNYNEQFF. CDR3 DNA: TGCAGCGTTTTGGGGAATTACAATGAGCAGTTCTTC.

In its sample, this clone was seen once. V usage is TRBV28 and J usage is TRBJ2-1; 8 nucleotides line up with TRBD2. J gave up 8 bases and V 4 bases, and 10 bases lay outside the gene matches. The length of the CDR3 is 15 residues. In germline, CDR1 is MDHEN, CDR2 SYDVKM. CDR3: CASSSPGLVSYEQFF. The DNA for the CDR3 is TGTGCCAGCAGTTCCCCGGGACTAGTATCTTATGAGCAGTTCTTC.

The CDR3 loop reads CASSLVSSVQETQYF. The CDR3 DNA sequence: TGTGCCAGCAGCTTAGTTTCCTCGGTCCAAGAGACCCAGTACTTC. The genes are TRBV7-9 and TRBJ2-5, with unresolved D. The CDR3 extends over 15 amino acids. V lost 1 base and J lost 1, with 10 bases in between. The germline V gene encodes CDR1 SEHNR and CDR2 FQNEAQ (reference sequence).

The chain recombines TRBV29-1 with TRBJ1-2; weak D call: TRBD1 (5 bases). V was trimmed by 7 bases and J by 7 bases, leaving 19 bases between them. The CDR3 totals 13 residues. The germline gives CDR1 SQVTM, CDR2 ANQGSEA. CDR3 amino acids: CSAPDILEAGYTF. DNA for the CDR3: TGCAGCGCTCCGGACATTTTGGAGGCTGGCTACACCTTC.

In its sample, this clone was seen a few times. The DNA for the CDR3 is TGTGCCAGTAGTTTGACGACCGGGGAGCTGTTTTTT. This codes for CASSLTTGELFF. V is TRBV19 and J is TRBJ2-2; D gene unclear. Germline loops: CDR1 LNHDA, CDR2 SQIVND (reference sequence). The CDR3 runs to 12 residues. Between the trimmed V and J ends, which lost 5 bases and 5 bases, there was a span of 6 bases. The complete variable domain, with remaining parts taken from reference TRBV19 and TRBJ2-2, reads DGGITQSPKYLFRKEGQNVTLSCEQNLNHDAMYWYRQDPGQGLRLIYYSQIVNDFQKGDIAEGYSVSREKKESFPLTVTSAQKNPTAFYLCASSLTTGELFFGEGSRLTVL.

This clone was seen just once. The chain joins TRBV19 to TRBJ2-7, with 7 bases fitting TRBD1. Germline V lookup: CDR1 LNHDA, CDR2 SQIVND (reference sequence). The V gene end was trimmed by 5 bases and the J gene end by 1 base; junction bases not matched to a gene: 5. This CDR3 spans 14 amino acids. The CDR3 loop reads CASSYRDRSYEQYF. For the CDR3, the DNA is TGTGCCAGTAGTTACCGGGACAGATCCTACGAGCAGTACTTC.

The chain carries TRBV27 and TRBJ2-5, with 12 bases fitting TRBD2. The CDR3 totals 15 residues. With 6 bases clipped from V and 1 base from J, the junction kept 3 bases outside the gene matches. Germline CDR1 is MNHEY and CDR2 is SMNVEV (reference sequence). CDR3 region: CASRILAGGQETQYF. DNA of the CDR3: TGTGCCAGCAGGATACTAGCGGGGGGCCAAGAGACCCAGTACTTC.

V usage is TRBV7-9 and J usage is TRBJ1-1; D gene uncertain. V was clipped by 5 bases and J by 4 bases, with 8 bases between them. Germline values: CDR1 SEHNR, CDR2 FQNEAQ (reference sequence). The CDR3 sequence is 12 residues long. In DNA form, the CDR3 reads TGTGCCAGCAGCCCGCCCGGCACTGAAGCTTTCTTT. Translation: CASSPPGTEAFF.

The chain has TRBV30 and TRBJ2-1; 7 bases match TRBD2. The CDR3 contains 15 residues. V shed 4 bases and J 9 bases; nucleotides not matched to a gene: 15. The germline V gene encodes CDR1 GTSNPN and CDR2 SVGIG (reference sequence). CDR3 coding DNA: TGTGCCTGGATAGTATCTAGCGGATTTCTGGTTGAGCAGTTCTTC. Translation gives CAWIVSSGFLVEQFF.